Listed below are T cell receptor beta chains from one sample, sequenced in a study of T-cell memory formation after mild COVID-19. TCRdb re-called the 5' RACE reads with MiXCR, one entry per CDR3 protein. The sample has approximately 250,000 distinct CDR3 sequences; less than 20% are singletons. What was sequenced was PBMCs or a T cell subset sorted from them (not recorded which). These TCRs come from an adult woman who had mild COVID-19 (a few samples of this study predate the infection). Cell type and time point are not known. Each CDR3 is given with its conserved first and last residue. A D gene is named only where the DNA matches it firmly. Clone size is not always given. Where it is, it says once, few, many or a class for expanded clones.

clone_size	v_call	d_call	j_call	cdr3_length	cdr3_nt	cdr3_aa
.	TRBV29-1	TRBD1	TRBJ2-5	13	TGCAGCGTTGCAACAGGGGCTGAAGAGACCCAGTACTTC	CSVATGAEETQYF
few	TRBV2	TRBD1	TRBJ1-6	15	TGTGCCAGCAGTGGAACCGGGACAGCGGGTTCACCCCTCCACTTT	CASSGTGTAGSPLHF
.	TRBV7-6	.	TRBJ1-1	14	TGTGCCAGCAGCGGTGGGCAGTCCGCCACTGAAGCTTTCTTT	CASSGGQSATEAFF
.	TRBV5-1	.	TRBJ2-3	15	TGCGCCAGCAGCTTGTGGGGACAAAGCACAGATACGCAGTATTTT	CASSLWGQSTDTQYF
.	TRBV27	TRBD2	TRBJ2-7	15	TGTGCCAGCAGTTTAACCAGCGGGAGGGCCTACGAGCAGTACTTC	CASSLTSGRAYEQYF
few	TRBV7-2	.	TRBJ2-2	15	TGTGCCAGCAGCTTAGGGGGGCAGAACACCGGGGAGCTGTTTTTT	CASSLGGQNTGELFF
many	TRBV12-3/TRBV12-4	.	TRBJ2-5	14	TGTGCCAGCTCCGGGCAACAGGGTTACGAGACCCAGTACTTC	CASSGQQGYETQYF
once	TRBV19	TRBD1	TRBJ1-5	14	TGTGCCAGTACCCCGGGACAGACAATCAATCCCCAGCATTTT	CASTPGQTINPQHF
.	TRBV18	.	TRBJ1-1	15	TGTGCCAGCTCCTTCAGCGGGGGGCCGAACACTGAAGCTTTCTTT	CASSFSGGPNTEAFF
few	TRBV5-1	.	TRBJ2-3	18	TGCGCCAGCAGCTTGCTTCTCCCTGGCGGGGGCATCACAGATACGCAGTATTTT	CASSLLLPGGGITDTQYF
.	TRBV29-1	.	TRBJ2-7	12	TGCAGCGTTGAAGATGGCAGGGAGAAGCAGTACTTC	CSVEDGREKQYF
.	TRBV4-1	TRBD2	TRBJ2-1	13	TGCGCCAGCAGCCAAGGAGGACTAGTGGGGCAGTTCTTC	CASSQGGLVGQFF
few	TRBV5-5	TRBD1	TRBJ1-2	15	TGTGCCAGCAGCCCGAACAGGGGGCGAGACTATGGCTACACCTTC	CASSPNRGRDYGYTF
few	TRBV5-1	TRBD2	TRBJ2-3	16	TGCGCCAGCAGCTTCACTAGCGGGGGGGCCACAGATACGCAGTATTTT	CASSFTSGGATDTQYF
.	TRBV7-2	TRBD2	TRBJ2-5	17	TGTGCCAGCAGCTCCCTGCCCTCACTAGCGATCGGAGAGACCCAGTACTTC	CASSSLPSLAIGETQYF
.	TRBV10-2	TRBD2	TRBJ2-7	17	TGCGCCAGCAGTGGGATAGCGGGAGTCCCCCCCTCCTACGAGCAGTACTTC	CASSGIAGVPPSYEQYF
few	TRBV6-2/TRBV6-3	.	TRBJ1-1	11	TGTGCCAGCACAACGGGTTTTGAAGCTTTCTTT	CASTTGFEAFF
few	TRBV7-9	TRBD1	TRBJ1-2	14	TGTGCCAGCAGCTTAGATTGGGACAGCTATGGCTACACCTTC	CASSLDWDSYGYTF
few	TRBV7-2	.	TRBJ1-5	16	TGTGCCAGCAGCTTAGCGGCGGGAAATAGCAATCAGCCCCAGCATTTT	CASSLAAGNSNQPQHF
.	TRBV7-3	.	TRBJ2-3	15	TGTGCCAGCAGCTTGGGTAATGTTGGAAAAGATACGCAGTATTTT	CASSLGNVGKDTQYF
few	TRBV9	TRBD1	TRBJ2-7	14	TGTGCCAGCAGCGTAGATTGGACAGGGACCGAGCAGTACTTC	CASSVDWTGTEQYF
.	TRBV5-6	.	TRBJ1-5	16	TGTGCCAGCAGCTTGGGGGTGAGGGGACTTAATCAGCCCCAGCATTTT	CASSLGVRGLNQPQHF
.	TRBV19	TRBD1	TRBJ1-1	13	TGTGCCAGTAGTGCCGGGACAGAGACTGAAGCTTTCTTT	CASSAGTETEAFF
few	TRBV7-2	TRBD1	TRBJ1-3	17	TGTGCCAGCAGCCGCACGGACAGGGGGCTCTCTGGAAACACCATATATTTT	CASSRTDRGLSGNTIYF
.	TRBV7-8	TRBD1	TRBJ1-1	14	TGTGCCAGCAGCTCTCGGACAGGGAACAATGAAGCTTTCTTT	CASSSRTGNNEAFF
.	TRBV27	TRBD1	TRBJ2-6	19	TGTGCCAGCAGTTTCTGGCTCGGACAGGGGCCGCCTGGGGCCAACGTCCTGACTTTC	CASSFWLGQGPPGANVLTF
.	TRBV7-2	.	TRBJ1-1	14	TGTGCCAGCAGCTTAGTGGTAGGGAGTCCTGAAGCTTTCTTT	CASSLVVGSPEAFF
.	TRBV5-5	TRBD1	TRBJ1-2	14	TGTGCCAGCAGCGTAGACAGGGGGCTCCTTGGCTACACCTTC	CASSVDRGLLGYTF
.	TRBV7-6	.	TRBJ2-5	13	TGTGCCAGCAGCTTAGCGGACAGAGAGACCCAGTACTTC	CASSLADRETQYF
.	TRBV11-2	TRBD1	TRBJ2-1	16	TGTGCCAGCAGCTCTCGGGACAGGGGGCGGATCTATGAGCAGTTCTTC	CASSSRDRGRIYEQFF
few	TRBV20-1	.	TRBJ1-2	11	TGCAGTGCTGCAGACAACTCTGGCTACACCTTC	CSAADNSGYTF
.	TRBV4-1	.	TRBJ1-4	16	TGCGCCAGCAGCCAAGATGTTGGGTCAACTAATGAAAAACTGTTTTTT	CASSQDVGSTNEKLFF
.	TRBV7-9	.	TRBJ2-2	16	TGTGCCAGCAGGCTCAGCGGTGGGATGAACACCGGGGAGCTGTTTTTT	CASRLSGGMNTGELFF
.	TRBV6-1	.	TRBJ1-1	14	TGTGCCAGCAGTAATACAGGGATCGACACTGAAGCTTTCTTT	CASSNTGIDTEAFF
.	TRBV7-9	TRBD2	TRBJ2-1	16	TGTGCCAGCAGACAGACCGGGACTAGCGGGGTCAATGAGCAGTTCTTC	CASRQTGTSGVNEQFF
.	TRBV4-3	TRBD1	TRBJ2-7	14	TGCGCCAGCAGCCCCCAGGGGGTCCTCTACGAGCAGTACTTC	CASSPQGVLYEQYF
.	TRBV18	TRBD1	TRBJ1-5	16	TGTGCCAGCTCACCACGAAGGACAGGGGGGAATCAGCCCCAGCATTTT	CASSPRRTGGNQPQHF
few	TRBV12-3/TRBV12-4	.	TRBJ1-1	15	TGTGCCAGCAGAACCCTAGGACGGGGGTACACTGAAGCTTTCTTT	CASRTLGRGYTEAFF
few	TRBV29-1	.	TRBJ1-2	14	TGCAGCGTTGAGTTTGAGGGGACGGACTATGGCTACACCTTC	CSVEFEGTDYGYTF
few	TRBV5-6	.	TRBJ1-6	15	TGTGCCAGCAGGCGCAGGGGCGCATTCAATTCACCCCTCCACTTT	CASRRRGAFNSPLHF
few	TRBV6-2/TRBV6-3	.	TRBJ2-3	16	TGTGCCAGCAGTTTCGGAGGGGGCCGGGGTACAGATACGCAGTATTTT	CASSFGGGRGTDTQYF
few	TRBV30	.	TRBJ1-5	13	TGTGCCTGGAGTGTACGGAGCAATCAGCCCCAGCATTTT	CAWSVRSNQPQHF
many	TRBV20-1	TRBD2	TRBJ2-3	17	TGCAGTGCTAGAGGGACTAGCGGGAGGGGGAGCACAGATACGCAGTATTTT	CSARGTSGRGSTDTQYF
.	TRBV24-1	TRBD1	TRBJ1-5	17	TGTGCCACCAGTGATCAACGGACAGGGGTGAGCAATCAGCCCCAGCATTTT	CATSDQRTGVSNQPQHF
few	TRBV12-3/TRBV12-4	.	TRBJ2-4	14	TGTGCCAGCAGTTTTTCTGCTGCCAAAAACATTCAGTACTTC	CASSFSAAKNIQYF